The rows below give T cell receptor beta chains drawn from one sample of a study of T cell changes during pregnancy in multiple sclerosis. TCRdb's table, derived via immunoSEQ multiplex PCR, lists solely in-frame clones and lacks some. The sample holds about 40,000 clones, 85% to 95% seen once. The sequencing used CD4+ T cells from peripheral blood mononuclear cells, collected after pregnancy. Receptor source: a female donor with multiple sclerosis, enrolled in a pregnancy study. The CDR3 runs from the conserved cysteine through the conserved F or W. D genes are given only for firm matches. Only some rows state a clone size, as once, few, many or a class for expanded clones.

cdr3_aa cdr3_length j_call v_call clone_size d_call
CAIRPSSGSYNEQFF 15 TRBJ2-1 TRBV10-3 NA NA
CASSLLGTFYEQYF 14 TRBJ2-7 TRBV11-2 once NA
CASSWTGLYEKLFF 14 TRBJ1-4 TRBV7-9 NA TRBD1
CASSETGLNREGYTF 15 TRBJ1-2 TRBV2 NA NA
CASSGTSSDTQYF 13 TRBJ2-3 TRBV9 NA TRBD2
CASTIALGSAYNSPLHF 17 TRBJ1-6 TRBV27 NA NA
CASSLVGTGAQETQYF 16 TRBJ2-5 TRBV7-2 NA TRBD1
CATSLEANYGYTF 13 TRBJ1-2 TRBV5-4 NA NA
CASSYSGGIYNEQFF 15 TRBJ2-1 TRBV6-5 NA NA
CSVVTGTGTNYGYTF 15 TRBJ1-2 TRBV29-1 NA TRBD1
CASSQAGLAGSTDTQYF 17 TRBJ2-3 TRBV4-2 NA TRBD2
CAWRQGDTEAFF 12 TRBJ1-1 TRBV30 NA TRBD1
CASSRGSNQPQHF 13 TRBJ1-5 TRBV19 NA NA
CASSQEVGRRTNYGYTF 17 TRBJ1-2 TRBV4-1 NA NA
CASKAGGADTQYF 13 TRBJ2-3 TRBV6-5 NA TRBD2
CASSRESSSFYEQYF 15 TRBJ2-7 TRBV6-1 NA NA
CASSVGEGRTGNTEAFF 17 TRBJ1-1 TRBV9 NA TRBD1
CASRGQATYEQYF 13 TRBJ2-7 TRBV5-6 NA TRBD1
CASSYSDRMHEKLFF 15 TRBJ1-4 TRBV6-5 NA TRBD1
CASSIRLLAKNIQYF 15 TRBJ2-4 TRBV21-1 NA NA
CASSLKGRETDTQYF 15 TRBJ2-3 TRBV7-9 NA NA
CASSLAPSGGANEQFF 16 TRBJ2-1 TRBV5-1 NA TRBD2
CSVGTGSNNSPLHF 14 TRBJ1-6 TRBV29-1 NA NA
CASLQDGGQETQYF 14 TRBJ2-5 TRBV5-6 once NA
CAISSGGITDTQYF 14 TRBJ2-3 TRBV10-3 NA TRBD2
CASSYSARTGSSEQYF 16 TRBJ2-7 TRBV6-5 NA TRBD1
CASSVGLAGGPAVETQYF 18 TRBJ2-5 TRBV9 NA TRBD2
CASSVGGGFSYNEQFF 16 TRBJ2-1 TRBV9 NA TRBD2
CASIKGRDSNQPQHF 15 TRBJ1-5 TRBV6-6 NA NA
CASRPDREENIQYF 14 TRBJ2-4 TRBV5-4 NA NA
CASSEAGGNYEQYF 14 TRBJ2-7 TRBV6-1 NA TRBD2
CASSLARSGGRNTQYF 16 TRBJ2-3 TRBV7-6 NA TRBD2
CASSPGRRDGNQPQHF 16 TRBJ1-5 TRBV7-8 NA NA
CASSDKGSGGFYGYTF 16 TRBJ1-2 TRBV25-1 NA TRBD1
CASSPSWLNTEAFF 14 TRBJ1-1 TRBV9 NA NA
CATSREIPNYGYTF 14 TRBJ1-2 TRBV15 NA NA
CAQSPGYNEQFF 12 TRBJ2-1 TRBV30 NA NA
CASSSGQIPGSSYNEQFF 18 TRBJ2-1 TRBV11-2 NA NA
CASSKRSGGAVETQYF 16 TRBJ2-5 TRBV5-4 NA TRBD2
CASSQGAENTEAFF 14 TRBJ1-1 TRBV18 NA TRBD1
CASSRTTGGWDSPLHF 16 TRBJ1-6 TRBV18 NA TRBD1
CARSENRASGNTIYF 15 TRBJ1-3 TRBV7-5 NA NA
CASSLSPGMRLTPLHF 16 TRBJ1-6 TRBV27 NA NA
CACKQVNYGYTF 12 TRBJ1-2 TRBV30 NA NA
CASSQGWGPTDTQYF 15 TRBJ2-3 TRBV4-1 once NA
CATRRTSGGPYNEQFF 16 TRBJ2-1 TRBV15 NA TRBD2
CASSLDRGHQETQYF 15 TRBJ2-5 TRBV11-1 NA TRBD1
CATSRSTGPRGNQPQHF 17 TRBJ1-5 TRBV15 NA NA
CASSQVGGSEQFF 13 TRBJ2-1 TRBV4-2 NA TRBD2
CASSFQGSNTGELFF 15 TRBJ2-2 TRBV5-4 NA NA
CASSLSSPGTSGYTF 15 TRBJ1-2 TRBV28 NA NA
CASSLGQGVNEQYF 14 TRBJ2-7 TRBV5-8 NA TRBD1
CASSVRTGSYEQYF 14 TRBJ2-7 TRBV7-2 NA TRBD1
CAWTSRVETQYF 12 TRBJ2-5 TRBV30 NA NA
CASSEEGQGKTDTQYF 16 TRBJ2-3 TRBV25-1 NA TRBD1
CASSALAGAGYNEQFF 16 TRBJ2-1 TRBV7-9 NA NA
CASTGLATEAFF 12 TRBJ1-1 TRBV6-5 NA NA
CASSHSSTVDPYNEQFF 17 TRBJ2-1 TRBV4-1 NA NA